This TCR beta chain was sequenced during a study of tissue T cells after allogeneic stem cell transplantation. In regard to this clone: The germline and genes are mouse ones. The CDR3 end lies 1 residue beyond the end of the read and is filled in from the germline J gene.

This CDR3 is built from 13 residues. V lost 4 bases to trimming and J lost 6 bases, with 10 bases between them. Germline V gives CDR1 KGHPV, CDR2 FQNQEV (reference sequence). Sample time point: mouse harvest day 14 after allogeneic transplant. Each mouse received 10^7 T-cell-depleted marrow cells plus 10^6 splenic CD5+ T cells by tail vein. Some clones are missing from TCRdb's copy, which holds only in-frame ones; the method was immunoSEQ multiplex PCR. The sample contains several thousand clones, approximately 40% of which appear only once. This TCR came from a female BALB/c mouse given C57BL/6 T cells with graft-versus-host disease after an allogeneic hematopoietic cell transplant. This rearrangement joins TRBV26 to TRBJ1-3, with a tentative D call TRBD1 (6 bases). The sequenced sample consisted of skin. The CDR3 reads CASSPGTKNTLYF. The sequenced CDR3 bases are TGTGCCAGCAGTCCCGGGACAAAAAATACGCTCTAT.